The clone carrying this T cell receptor beta chain occurred many times. The sample comes from a study of CD8 T cells in ankylosing spondylitis. Germline CDR1 reads MNHEY; CDR2 reads SMNVEV (reference sequence). Trimming at V came to 3 bases and at J to 4 bases, leaving 4 bases not matched to a gene. The CDR3 extends over 14 amino acids. TCRdb reprocessed the 5' RACE reads with MiXCR, giving one entry per CDR3 protein. The sample holds 200,000 to 250,000 distinct CDR3 sequences, over 9.5% seen once. The clonotype comes from a male donor with ankylosing spondylitis or in good health (not recorded which). The chain is built from TRBV27 and TRBJ2-7; 9 positions match TRBD1. Sequencing input: blood, either unsorted or a sorted T cell fraction (not recorded which). The CDR3 region has the DNA TGTGCCAGCAGTTTTAGACAGGGGGGTTACGAGCAGTACTTC. This translates into CASSFRQGGYEQYF.